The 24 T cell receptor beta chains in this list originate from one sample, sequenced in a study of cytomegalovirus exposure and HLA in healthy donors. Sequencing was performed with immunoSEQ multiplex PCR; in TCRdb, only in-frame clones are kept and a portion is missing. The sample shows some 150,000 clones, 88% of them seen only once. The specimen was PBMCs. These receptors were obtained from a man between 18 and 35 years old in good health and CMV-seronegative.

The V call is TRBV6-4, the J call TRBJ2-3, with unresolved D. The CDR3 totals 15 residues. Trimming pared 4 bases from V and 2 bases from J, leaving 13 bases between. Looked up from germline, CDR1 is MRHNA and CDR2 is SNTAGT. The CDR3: CASSASRHPTDTQYF. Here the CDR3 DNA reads TGTGCCAGCAGTGCCTCCCGACACCCCACAGATACGCAGTATTTT.

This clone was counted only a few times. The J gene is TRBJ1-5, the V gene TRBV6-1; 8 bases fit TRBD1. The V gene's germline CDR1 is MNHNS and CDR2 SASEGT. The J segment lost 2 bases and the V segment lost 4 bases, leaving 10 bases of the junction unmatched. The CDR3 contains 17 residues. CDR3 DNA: TGTGCCAGCAGTGCCCAGACAGGGGTGTTAGGCAATCAGCCCCAGCATTTT. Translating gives CASSAQTGVLGNQPQHF.

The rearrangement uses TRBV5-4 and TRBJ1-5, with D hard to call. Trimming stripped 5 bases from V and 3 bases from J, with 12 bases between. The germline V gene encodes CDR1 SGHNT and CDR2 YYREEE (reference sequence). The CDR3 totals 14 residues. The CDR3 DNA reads TGTGCCAGCAGTCCAGCGGGCAACAATCAGCCCCAGCATTTT. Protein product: CASSPAGNNQPQHF. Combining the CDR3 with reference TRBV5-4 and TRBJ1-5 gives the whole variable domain ETGVTQSPTHLIKTRGQQVTLRCSSQSGHNTVSWYQQALGQGPQFIFQYYREEENGRGNFPPRFSGLQFPNYSSELNVNALELDDSALYLCASSPAGNNQPQHFGDGTRLSIL.

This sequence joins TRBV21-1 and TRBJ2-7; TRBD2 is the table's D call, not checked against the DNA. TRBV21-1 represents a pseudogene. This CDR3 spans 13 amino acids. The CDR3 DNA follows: TGTGCCAGCAGCAAAGTAGCGGGGTCCGAGCAGTACGTC. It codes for CASSKVAGSEQYV.

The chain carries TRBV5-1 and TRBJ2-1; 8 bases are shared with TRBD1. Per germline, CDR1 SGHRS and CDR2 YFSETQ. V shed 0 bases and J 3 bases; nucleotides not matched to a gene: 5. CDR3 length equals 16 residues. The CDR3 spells CASSLGTGSNYNEQFF. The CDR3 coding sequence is TGCGCCAGCAGCTTGGGGACAGGGTCGAACTACAATGAGCAGTTCTTC. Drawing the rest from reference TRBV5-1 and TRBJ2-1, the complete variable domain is KAGVTQTPRYLIKTRGQQVTLSCSPISGHRSVSWYQQTPGQGLQFLFEYFSETQRNKGNFPGRFSGRQFSNSRSEMNVSTLELGDSALYLCASSLGTGSNYNEQFFGPGTRLTVL.

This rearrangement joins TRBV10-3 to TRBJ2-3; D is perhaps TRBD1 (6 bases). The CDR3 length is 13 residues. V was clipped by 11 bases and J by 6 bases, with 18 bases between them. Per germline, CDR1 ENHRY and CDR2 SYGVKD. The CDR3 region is CASGQPSEDTQYF. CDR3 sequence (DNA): TGTGCCTCCGGACAGCCCTCTGAGGATACGCAGTATTTT.

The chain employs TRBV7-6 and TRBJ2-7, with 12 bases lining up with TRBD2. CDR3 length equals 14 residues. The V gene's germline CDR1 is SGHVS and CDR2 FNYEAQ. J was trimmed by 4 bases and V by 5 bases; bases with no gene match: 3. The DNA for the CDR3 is TGTGCCAGCAGCCTGACTAGCGGGAGTTACGAGCAGTACTTC. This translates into CASSLTSGSYEQYF.

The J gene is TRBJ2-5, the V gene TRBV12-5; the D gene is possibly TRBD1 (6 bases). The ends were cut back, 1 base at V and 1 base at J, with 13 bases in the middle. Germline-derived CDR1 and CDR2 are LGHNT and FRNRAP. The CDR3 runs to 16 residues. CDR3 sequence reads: CASGLEGDRFQETQYF. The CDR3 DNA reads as TGTGCTAGTGGTTTGGAAGGTGACAGGTTCCAAGAGACCCAGTACTTC.

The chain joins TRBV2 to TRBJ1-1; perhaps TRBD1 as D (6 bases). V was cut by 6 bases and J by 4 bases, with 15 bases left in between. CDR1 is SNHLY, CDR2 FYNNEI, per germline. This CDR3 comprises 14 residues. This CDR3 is CASRAGEGSTEAFF. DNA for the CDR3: TGTGCCAGCAGAGCAGGGGAGGGGAGCACTGAAGCTTTCTTT.

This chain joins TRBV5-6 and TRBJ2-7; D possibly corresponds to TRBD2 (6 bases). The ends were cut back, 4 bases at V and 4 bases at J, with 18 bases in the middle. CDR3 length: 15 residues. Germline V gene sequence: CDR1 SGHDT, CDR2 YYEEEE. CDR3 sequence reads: CASSPLRGMRYEQYF. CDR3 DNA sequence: TGTGCCAGCAGCCCACTCCGGGGGATGAGATACGAGCAGTACTTC. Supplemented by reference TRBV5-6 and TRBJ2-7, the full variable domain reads DAGVTQSPTHLIKTRGQQVTLRCSPKSGHDTVSWYQQALGQGPQFIFQYYEEEERQRGNFPDRFSGHQFPNYSSELNVNALLLGDSALYLCASSPLRGMRYEQYFGPGTRLTVT.

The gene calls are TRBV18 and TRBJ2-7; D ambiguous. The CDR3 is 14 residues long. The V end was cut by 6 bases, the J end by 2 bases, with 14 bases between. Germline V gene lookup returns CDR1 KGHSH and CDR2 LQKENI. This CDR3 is CASSEGRQTYEQYV. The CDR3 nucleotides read TGTGCCAGCTCCGAAGGCAGGCAAACCTACGAGCAGTACGTC.

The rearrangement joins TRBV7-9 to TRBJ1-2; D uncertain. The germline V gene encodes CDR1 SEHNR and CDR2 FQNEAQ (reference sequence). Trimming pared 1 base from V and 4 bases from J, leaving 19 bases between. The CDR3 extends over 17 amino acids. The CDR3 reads CASSLVTVPNPLYGYTF. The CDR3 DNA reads TGTGCCAGCAGCTTAGTAACAGTCCCTAATCCCCTCTATGGCTACACCTTC.

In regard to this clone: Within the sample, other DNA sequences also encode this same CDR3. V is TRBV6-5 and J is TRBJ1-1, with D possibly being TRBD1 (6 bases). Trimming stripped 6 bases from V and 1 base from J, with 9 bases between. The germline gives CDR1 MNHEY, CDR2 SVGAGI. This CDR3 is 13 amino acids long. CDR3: CASRIGGNTEAFF. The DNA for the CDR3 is TGTGCCAGCAGAATAGGGGGGAACACTGAAGCTTTCTTT.

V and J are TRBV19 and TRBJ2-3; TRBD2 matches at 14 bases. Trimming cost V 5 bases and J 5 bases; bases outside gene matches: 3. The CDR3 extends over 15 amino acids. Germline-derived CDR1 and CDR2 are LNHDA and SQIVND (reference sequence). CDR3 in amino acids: CASSSGLAGEDTQYF. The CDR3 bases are TGTGCCAGTAGTTCGGGACTAGCGGGGGAAGATACGCAGTATTTT.

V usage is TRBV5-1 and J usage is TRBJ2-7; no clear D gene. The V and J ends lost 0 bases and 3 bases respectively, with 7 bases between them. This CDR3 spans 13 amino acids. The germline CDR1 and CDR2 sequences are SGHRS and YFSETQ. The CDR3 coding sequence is TGCGCCAGCAGCTTGGATCCAGTCTACGAGCAGTACTTC. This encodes CASSLDPVYEQYF.

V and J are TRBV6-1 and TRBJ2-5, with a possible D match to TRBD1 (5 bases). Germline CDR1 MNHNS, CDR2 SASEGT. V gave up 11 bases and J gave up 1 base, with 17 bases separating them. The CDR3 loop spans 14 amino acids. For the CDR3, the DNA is TGTGCCGGGGCCTGGACGGGTCTCCAAGAGACCCAGTACTTC. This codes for CAGAWTGLQETQYF.

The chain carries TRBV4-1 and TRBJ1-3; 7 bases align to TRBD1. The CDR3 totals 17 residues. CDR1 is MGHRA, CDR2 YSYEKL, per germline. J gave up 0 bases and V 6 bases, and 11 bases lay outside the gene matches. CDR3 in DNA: TGCGCCAGCAGTCCAAGGGGGGACAGAAACTCTGGAAACACCATATATTTT. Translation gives CASSPRGDRNSGNTIYF.

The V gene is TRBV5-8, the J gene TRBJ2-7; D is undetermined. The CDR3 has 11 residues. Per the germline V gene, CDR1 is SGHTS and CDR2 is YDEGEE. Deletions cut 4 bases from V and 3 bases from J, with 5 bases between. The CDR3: CASSPRYEQYF. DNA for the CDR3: TGTGCCAGCAGCCCTCGCTACGAGCAGTACTTC.

CDR3 coding DNA: TGTGCCAGCAGCTTGAGCGGGAGGGGTTCCTACAATGAGCAGTTCTTC. It yields the protein CASSLSGRGSYNEQFF. The chain uses TRBV5-6 and TRBJ2-1, with 10 bases lining up with TRBD2. The germline V gene encodes CDR1 SGHDT and CDR2 YYEEEE. CDR3 length equals 16 residues. Trimming cost V 1 base and J 1 base; bases outside gene matches: 2. Full variable domain (outside the CDR3, taken from reference TRBV5-6 and TRBJ2-1): DAGVTQSPTHLIKTRGQQVTLRCSPKSGHDTVSWYQQALGQGPQFIFQYYEEEERQRGNFPDRFSGHQFPNYSSELNVNALLLGDSALYLCASSLSGRGSYNEQFFGPGTRLTVL.

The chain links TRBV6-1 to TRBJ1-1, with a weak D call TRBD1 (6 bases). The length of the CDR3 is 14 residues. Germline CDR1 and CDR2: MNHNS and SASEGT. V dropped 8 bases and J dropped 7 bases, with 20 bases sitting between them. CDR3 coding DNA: TGTGCCAGCGGGGAGGGGGGAGCTATTGTTGAAGCTTTCTTT. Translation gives CASGEGGAIVEAFF.

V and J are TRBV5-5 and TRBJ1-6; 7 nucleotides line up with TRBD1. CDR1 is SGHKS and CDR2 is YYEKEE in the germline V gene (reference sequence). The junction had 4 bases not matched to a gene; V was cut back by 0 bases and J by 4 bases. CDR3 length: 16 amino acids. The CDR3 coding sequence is TGTGCCAGCAGCTTGGGGCAGGGGGAGTATAATTCACCCCTCCACTTT. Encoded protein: CASSLGQGEYNSPLHF. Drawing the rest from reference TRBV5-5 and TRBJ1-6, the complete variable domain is DAGVTQSPTHLIKTRGQQVTLRCSPISGHKSVSWYQQVLGQGPQFIFQYYEKEERGRGNFPDRFSARQFPNYSSELNVNALLLGDSALYLCASSLGQGEYNSPLHFGNGTRLTVT.

CDR3 amino acids: CASSTRDRVGTEAFF. The CDR3 nucleotides read TGTGCCAGCAGCACCCGGGACAGGGTGGGAACTGAAGCTTTCTTT. The chain links TRBV7-8 to TRBJ1-1; 9 nucleotides agree with TRBD1. The germline CDR1 and CDR2 sequences are SGHVS and FQNEAQ. V shed 5 bases, J shed 5 bases, and the junction held 9 bases outside the gene matches. The CDR3 has 15 amino acids. Based on the CDR3 plus reference TRBV7-8 and TRBJ1-1, the full variable domain is GAGVSQSPRYKVAKRGQDVALRCDPISGHVSLFWYQQALGQGPEFLTYFQNEAQLDKSGLPSDRFFAERPEGSVSTLKIQRTQQEDSAVYLCASSTRDRVGTEAFFGQGTRLTVV.

The CDR3 here is CASSSFLFLGYTF. CDR3 bases: TGTGCCAGCAGCTCCTTTTTATTTCTAGGCTACACCTTC. V gene TRBV11-2 combines with J gene TRBJ1-2; no clear D. Germline assignment: CDR1 SGHAT and CDR2 FQNNGV. V was shortened by 4 bases and J by 8 bases, with 14 bases between the two germline ends. There are 13 residues in the CDR3.

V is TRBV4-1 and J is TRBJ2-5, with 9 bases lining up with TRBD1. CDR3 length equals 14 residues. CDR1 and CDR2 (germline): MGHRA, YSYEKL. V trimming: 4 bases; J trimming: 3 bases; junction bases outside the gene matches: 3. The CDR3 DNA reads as TGCGCCAGCAGCCTGGGACAGGGAAAAGAGACCCAGTACTTC. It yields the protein CASSLGQGKETQYF.